Listed below are T cell receptor beta chains from one sample, sequenced in a study of blood T cell repertoires in COVID-19. Assay used: immunoSEQ multiplex PCR; TCRdb lists only in-frame clones, some missing. The sample has about 190,000 clones, roughly 89% seen once. The sample consisted of peripheral blood. These receptors all come from a man between 45 and 60 years old with acute or convalescent COVID-19. Each CDR3 is given with its conserved first and last residue. Each record gives: J gene, V gene, CDR3 protein.

TRBJ1-2 TRBV27 CASSLSGRQNYGYTF
TRBJ2-5 TRBV18 CASSTSGAQETQYF
TRBJ1-1 TRBV24-1 CATSDSDREAFF
TRBJ1-2 TRBV21-1 CASSAPFGRDGYTF
TRBJ2-7 TRBV5-4 CASSPAGTSGTSSYEQYF
TRBJ1-4 TRBV7-9 CASSQIGDRGLNGEKLFF
TRBJ2-6 TRBV9 CASSVTAGGFSGANVLTF
TRBJ2-2 TRBV5-3 CARSAWTGKGLAYANTGELFF
TRBJ2-3 TRBV24-1 CATSDPGRRPDTQYF
TRBJ1-1 TRBV2 CASRSTGEPLKNTEAFF
TRBJ1-2 TRBV7-9 CASSRDRANINYGYTF
TRBJ1-4 TRBV5-1 CASSRDSEKLFF
TRBJ2-3 TRBV3-1/TRBV3-2 CASSQSSDTQYF
TRBJ1-5 TRBV19 CASNDRGGSQPQHF
TRBJ1-2 TRBV28 CASSYRNGYTF
TRBJ2-5 TRBV19 CASTSSGGGQTQYF
TRBJ2-1 TRBV6-5 CASSYLGLAGDNEQFF
TRBJ2-4 TRBV19 CASMGLGQGKIAKNIQYF
TRBJ2-1 TRBV10-3 CAISSTGADYNEQFF
TRBJ1-2 TRBV10-3 CATRDSYGYTF
TRBJ1-2 TRBV5-4 CASSPGQGSPFNYGYTF
TRBJ1-6 TRBV11-2 CASSGGSGDSYNSPLHF
TRBJ1-2 TRBV27 CASSLRPGVSSYTF
TRBJ1-1 TRBV19 CASTDWGTGNEAFF
TRBJ2-7 TRBV7-9 CASSLSPGTGGSYEQYF
TRBJ2-5 TRBV19 CASRLTGMSQETQYF
TRBJ1-2 TRBV11-2 CASSLDRVRYTF
TRBJ2-2 TRBV28 CATGQEPPNTGELFF
TRBJ1-5 TRBV4-2 CASSQDRQGNQPQHF
TRBJ1-1 TRBV19 CASSIFGNTEAFF
TRBJ2-3 TRBV28 CASSLFGQAYF
TRBJ2-7 TRBV7-2 CASSLAFGSSYEQYF
TRBJ1-5 TRBV12-1 CASSFDKNSNQPQHF
TRBJ1-3 TRBV3-1/TRBV3-2 CASSLTGQGTNTIYF
TRBJ1-1 TRBV6-2/TRBV6-3 CASSSGQGARKNTEAFF
TRBJ1-1 TRBV11-3 CASSFQENTEAFF
TRBJ1-5 TRBV10-3 CAISKDYNSNQPQHF
TRBJ2-1 TRBV4-2 CASSQAPPTSGRYNEQFF
TRBJ1-5 TRBV28 CASSPLGFLGQAHNQPQHF
TRBJ1-3 TRBV18 CASSPDSNSGNTIYF
TRBJ2-1 TRBV4-3 CASSYGTGLYNEQFF
TRBJ1-5 TRBV19 CASSIDRQGRSFSNQPQHF
TRBJ2-6 TRBV15 CATSRNRDGANVLTF
TRBJ1-1 TRBV27 CASSPLGLQMNTEAFF
TRBJ2-3 TRBV27 CASRGTGRTDTQYF
TRBJ2-7 TRBV2 CASRYFGASGYEQYF
TRBJ1-5 TRBV5-6 CASSSGLGNQPQHF
TRBJ2-1 TRBV7-8 CASLGGGSYNEQFF
TRBJ2-7 TRBV7-9 CASSPVEGRYEQYF
TRBJ1-5 TRBV5-8 CASSLFQGPIQPQHF
TRBJ2-3 TRBV7-9 CASSFLGLATDTQYF
TRBJ1-2 TRBV4-2 CASSQGGRDGTF
TRBJ1-2 TRBV18 CASSPRDSPGYTF
TRBJ2-5 TRBV19 CASSLPGGWETQYF
TRBJ1-1 TRBV27 CASSLTTEGVDTEAFF
TRBJ2-5 TRBV11-2 CASSLVPSGREETQYF
TRBJ2-5 TRBV7-2 CASSSVATQETQYF